This TCR beta chain was sequenced during a study of blood T cell repertoires in COVID-19. Turning to the study itself: T cells, B-cell-depleted T cells, or PBMCs provided the cDNA or gDNA that served as material.

The CDR3 has 11 residues. Germline loops: CDR1 DFQATT, CDR2 SNEGSKA (reference sequence). Trimming removed 5 bases from V and 7 bases from J, with 11 bases in between. Study processing details: Scientists estimated how many nucleated cells there were by amplifying reference gene primers. TCRdb's table, derived via immunoSEQ multiplex PCR, lists solely in-frame clones and lacks some. Clone size and the V and J calls come from that table; the DNA yielded D and trimming. The sample lists 350,000 to 450,000 clones, about 91% occurring once. Patients at the Seattle site were enrolled during active infection and followed longitudinally.

The sequence derives from a woman in her forties with COVID-19, enrolled during active disease. V is TRBV20-1 and J is TRBJ1-2; possible D gene TRBD1, 6 bases. The specimen sequenced was peripheral blood. CDR3 loop: CSACPGVGYTF. As DNA, the CDR3 is TGCAGTGCTTGCCCAGGGGTTGGCTACACCTTC.